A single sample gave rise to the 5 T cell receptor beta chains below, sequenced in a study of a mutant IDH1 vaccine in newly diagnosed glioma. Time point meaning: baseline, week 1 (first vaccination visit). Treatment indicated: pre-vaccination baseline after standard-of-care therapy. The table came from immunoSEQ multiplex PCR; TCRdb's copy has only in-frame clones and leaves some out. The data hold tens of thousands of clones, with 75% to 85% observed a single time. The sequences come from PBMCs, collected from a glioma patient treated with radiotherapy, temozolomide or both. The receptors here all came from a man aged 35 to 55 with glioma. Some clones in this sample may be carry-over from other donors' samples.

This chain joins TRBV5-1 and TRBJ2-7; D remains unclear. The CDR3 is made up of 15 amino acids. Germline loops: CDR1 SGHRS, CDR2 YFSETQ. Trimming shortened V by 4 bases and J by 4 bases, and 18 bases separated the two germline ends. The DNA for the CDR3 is TGCGCCAGCAGCGTCGTGGGTGGGCGGTCTTACGAGCAGTACTTC. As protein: CASSVVGGRSYEQYF.

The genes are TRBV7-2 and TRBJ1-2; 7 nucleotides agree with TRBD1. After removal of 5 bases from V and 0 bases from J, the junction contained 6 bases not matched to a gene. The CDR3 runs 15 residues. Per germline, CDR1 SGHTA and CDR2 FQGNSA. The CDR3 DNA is TGTGCCAGCAGCCCAGGGGGAGGGACTAACTATGGCTACACCTTC. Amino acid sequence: CASSPGGGTNYGYTF.

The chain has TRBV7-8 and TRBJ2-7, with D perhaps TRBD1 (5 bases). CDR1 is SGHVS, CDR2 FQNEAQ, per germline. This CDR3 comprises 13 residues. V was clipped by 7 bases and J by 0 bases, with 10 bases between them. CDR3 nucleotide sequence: TGTGCCAGCACCGCAGACAGCTCCTACGAGCAGTACTTC. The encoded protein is CASTADSSYEQYF. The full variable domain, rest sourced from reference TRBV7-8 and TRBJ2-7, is GAGVSQSPRYKVAKRGQDVALRCDPISGHVSLFWYQQALGQGPEFLTYFQNEAQLDKSGLPSDRFFAERPEGSVSTLKIQRTQQEDSAVYLCASTADSSYEQYFGPGTRLTVT.

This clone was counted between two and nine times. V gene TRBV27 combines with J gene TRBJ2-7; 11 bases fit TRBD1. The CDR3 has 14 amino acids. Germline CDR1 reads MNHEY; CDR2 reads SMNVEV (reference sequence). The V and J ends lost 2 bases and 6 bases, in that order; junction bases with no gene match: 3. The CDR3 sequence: CASSLRTGGFEQYF. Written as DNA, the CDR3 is TGTGCCAGCAGTTTAAGGACAGGGGGCTTCGAGCAGTACTTC.

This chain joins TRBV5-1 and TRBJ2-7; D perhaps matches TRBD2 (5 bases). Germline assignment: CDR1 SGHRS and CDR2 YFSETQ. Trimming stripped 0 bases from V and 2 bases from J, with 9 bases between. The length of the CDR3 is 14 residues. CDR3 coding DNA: TGCGCCAGCAGCTTGGGTGGGGAGACCTACGAGCAGTACTTC. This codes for CASSLGGETYEQYF.